Listed below are T cell receptor beta chains from one sample, sequenced in a study of control samples from healthy donors and cancer patients. Clones were sequenced by immunoSEQ multiplex PCR, and TCRdb holds only the in-frame ones, with some missing. The sample includes 350,000 to 450,000 clones, about 93% of them seen just once. Sample: PBMCs. The receptors were gathered from a man aged 35 to 55 with head and neck cancer. The CDR3 runs from the conserved cysteine through the conserved F or W. A D gene is named only where the DNA matches it firmly. Only some rows state a clone size, as once, few, many or a class for expanded clones.

>TRBV5-1|NA|NA|TRBJ2-1
CASSVQGRGSYNEQFF
TGCGCCAGCAGCGTACAGGGAAGGGGCTCCTACAATGAGCAGTTCTTC
>TRBV6-5|NA|NA|TRBJ2-7
CASSTRDRGSYEQYF
TGTGCCAGCAGTACTCGGGATCGCGGCTCGTACGAGCAGTACTTC
>TRBV7-6|NA|NA|TRBJ2-7
CASSLPTGPRTFYEQYF
TGTGCCAGCAGCCTCCCGACAGGCCCCCGTACCTTTTACGAGCAGTACTTC
>TRBV18|NA|TRBD2|TRBJ2-1
CASSPVSAGGPLEQFF
TGTGCCAGCTCACCAGTTTCCGCGGGAGGGCCGCTTGAGCAGTTCTTC
>TRBV30|NA|NA|TRBJ1-6
CAWSGEPGGSPLHF
TGTGCCTGGAGTGGGGAGCCCGGCGGTTCACCCCTCCACTTT
>TRBV11-2|NA|NA|TRBJ2-2
CASSLAEGVTGELFF
TGTGCCAGCAGCTTAGCAGAGGGGGTGACCGGGGAGCTGTTTTTT
>TRBV13|few|TRBD1|TRBJ1-2
CASSAQGGYGYTF
TGTGCCAGCAGCGCACAGGGGGGCTATGGCTACACCTTC
>TRBV7-6|NA|TRBD2|TRBJ2-1
CASSTSGRTYNEQFF
TGTGCCAGCAGCACTAGCGGGAGGACCTACAATGAGCAGTTCTTC
>TRBV5-6|NA|NA|TRBJ2-7
CASSSLIEAYEQYF
TGTGCCAGCAGCAGTTTGATCGAGGCCTACGAGCAGTACTTC
>TRBV28|NA|NA|TRBJ2-7
CASSSQYEQYF
TGTGCCAGCAGTTCTCAGTACGAGCAGTACTTC
>TRBV4-1|NA|NA|TRBJ2-2
CASSQDAPGGRVYTGELFF
TGCGCCAGCAGCCAAGATGCCCCTGGAGGTCGGGTGTACACCGGGGAGCTGTTTTTT
>TRBV5-5|NA|TRBD2|TRBJ2-5
CASSPLTSGEETQYF
TGTGCCAGCAGCCCGCTGACTAGCGGGGAAGAGACCCAGTACTTC
>TRBV30|NA|NA|TRBJ1-1
CAWDLAVLMNTEAFF
TGTGCCTGGGATTTGGCAGTCCTTATGAACACTGAAGCTTTCTTT
>TRBV7-2|NA|NA|TRBJ1-1
CASSLDNTAGWTEAFF
TGTGCCAGCAGCTTAGACAATACTGCAGGGTGGACTGAAGCTTTCTTT
>TRBV4-3|NA|NA|TRBJ1-2
CASSQDLGTVTIGYTF
TGCGCCAGCAGCCAAGATCTTGGGACGGTAACGATAGGCTACACCTTC
>TRBV11-2|NA|TRBD1|TRBJ2-7
CASSRPGQTYEQYF
TGTGCCAGCAGCCGACCGGGACAGACCTACGAGCAGTACTTC
>TRBV9|NA|NA|TRBJ1-4
CASSEAATNEKLFF
TGTGCCAGCAGCGAGGCAGCAACTAATGAAAAACTGTTTTTT
>TRBV14|NA|NA|TRBJ1-2
CASSQETVYGYTF
TGTGCCAGCAGCCAAGAGACTGTCTATGGCTACACCTTC
>TRBV6-5|NA|NA|TRBJ2-6
CASLSSGANVLTF
TGTGCCAGCCTTAGCTCTGGGGCCAACGTCCTGACTTTC
>TRBV4-3|NA|NA|TRBJ1-2
CASSPKGPYGYTF
TGCGCCAGCAGCCCCAAGGGACCTTATGGCTACACCTTC
>TRBV4-2|NA|NA|TRBJ1-2
CASSQDRGQYYGYTF
TGTGCCAGCAGCCAAGATAGGGGCCAGTACTATGGCTACACCTTC
>TRBV5-5|NA|TRBD1|TRBJ2-7
CASSSGTGKRYEQYF
TGTGCCAGCAGCTCGGGGACAGGGAAACGCTACGAGCAGTACTTC
>TRBV28|NA|NA|TRBJ2-3
CASSLDRGSTDTQYF
TGTGCCAGCAGTTTAGATAGGGGGAGCACAGATACGCAGTATTTT
>TRBV28|NA|TRBD1|TRBJ2-7
CASSLVPGQGPYEQYF
TGTGCCAGCAGTTTGGTACCCGGACAGGGGCCCTACGAGCAGTACTTC
>TRBV3-1/TRBV3-2|NA|TRBD1|TRBJ2-1
CASSQTGGNEQFF
TGTGCCAGCAGCCAAACAGGGGGGAATGAGCAGTTCTTC
>TRBV28|NA|NA|TRBJ1-3
CASSGGTGNTIYF
TGTGCCAGCAGTGGGGGGACTGGAAACACCATATATTTT
>TRBV7-3|NA|NA|TRBJ2-2
CASSSPGQSNTGELFF
TGTGCCAGCAGCTCTCCGGGTCAGTCGAACACCGGGGAGCTGTTTTTT
>TRBV28|NA|NA|TRBJ2-3
CASNPGIRDTQYF
TGTGCCAGCAACCCAGGGATCCGAGATACGCAGTATTTT
>TRBV13|NA|NA|TRBJ2-7
CASSPPSRGVGEQYF
TGTGCCAGCAGCCCCCCGAGTAGGGGAGTCGGCGAGCAGTACTTC
>TRBV11-2|NA|TRBD1|TRBJ1-6
CASSSDRGSPLHF
TGTGCCAGCAGCTCCGACAGGGGTTCACCCCTCCACTTT
>TRBV27|NA|TRBD2|TRBJ2-1
CASSRAGEEFF
TGTGCCAGTTCGCGAGCGGGAGAGGAGTTCTTC
>TRBV10-3|NA|TRBD1|TRBJ1-1
CAIRGTVGYGESTEAFF
TGTGCCATCAGGGGGACAGTCGGGTACGGAGAGAGCACTGAAGCTTTCTTT
>TRBV18|NA|NA|TRBJ2-2
CASSPRAGTGELFF
TGTGCCAGCTCACCACGAGCAGGCACCGGGGAGCTGTTTTTT
>TRBV6-6|NA|TRBD1|TRBJ2-2
CASTPGQGRTGELFF
TGTGCCAGCACCCCAGGACAGGGGAGGACCGGGGAGCTGTTTTTT
>TRBV2|NA|TRBD1|TRBJ2-7
CASSYDRDRPSYEQYF
TGTGCCAGCAGTTATGACAGGGATCGGCCCTCCTACGAGCAGTACTTC
>TRBV7-2|NA|TRBD2|TRBJ2-7
CASSLVVSGAGLYEQYF
TGTGCCAGCAGCTTAGTCGTCAGCGGGGCGGGGCTTTACGAGCAGTACTTC
>TRBV27|NA|NA|TRBJ2-1
CASSFVGEGFEQFF
TGTGCCAGCAGTTTCGTGGGAGAGGGATTTGAGCAGTTCTTC
>TRBV11-2|NA|NA|TRBJ2-7
CASSFDLATEQYF
TGTGCCAGCAGCTTCGATTTGGCTACCGAGCAGTACTTC
>TRBV28|NA|NA|TRBJ2-5
CASSLYGGTIGETQYF
TGTGCCAGCAGTCTCTACGGCGGGACAATAGGAGAGACCCAGTACTTC
>TRBV11-3|NA|NA|TRBJ2-1
CASSLDTRGYNEQFF
TGTGCCAGCAGCTTAGACACTAGGGGCTACAATGAGCAGTTCTTC
>TRBV27|NA|TRBD2|TRBJ2-3
CASRSGTTQYF
TGTGCCAGCAGGAGCGGGACCACGCAGTATTTT
>TRBV15|NA|NA|TRBJ1-5
CATSRTRDQPQHF
TGTGCCACCAGCAGAACTCGGGATCAGCCCCAGCATTTT